Below, 26 T cell receptor beta chains from the same sample are listed, as sequenced in a study of glioma-infiltrating T cells after dendritic cell vaccination. The method was immunoSEQ multiplex PCR; TCRdb's version includes in-frame clones alone and lacks a portion of them. This table holds about 24,000 clones, roughly 86% found once. Time point meaning: after dendritic cell vaccination, including at tumor progression/relapse. The sequencing here drew on blood, taken after dendritic cell vaccination. The receptors were sampled from a human donor with glioblastoma.

The chain has TRBV6-5 and TRBJ2-5, with TRBD1 identical over 8 bases. The CDR3 length is 15 residues. Trimming took 4 bases from V and 6 from J; bases not matched to a gene: 10. The germline V gene has CDR1 MNHEY and CDR2 SVGAGI. The CDR3 is CASSSFQGADKTQYF. Here the CDR3 DNA reads TGTGCCAGCAGTTCCTTCCAGGGGGCTGATAAGACCCAGTACTTC.

Notes on this clone: Other DNA sequences in this sample translate to the same CDR3. V is TRBV11-2 and J is TRBJ1-6, with 7 nucleotides matching TRBD1. The V and J ends lost 5 bases and 3 bases, in that order; junction bases with no gene match: 1. This CDR3 has 14 amino acids. In germline, CDR1 is SGHAT, CDR2 FQNNGV. This CDR3 reads CASSRTGYNSPLHF. Written as DNA, the CDR3 is TGTGCCAGCAGCCGGACAGGCTATAATTCACCCCTCCACTTT.

V gene TRBV10-3 combines with J gene TRBJ1-3; D is ambiguous. This CDR3 is 12 amino acids long. Looked up from germline, CDR1 is ENHRY and CDR2 is SYGVKD. The V end lost 10 bases, the J end lost 3 bases, and 10 bases lay between the germline ends. The CDR3 sequence: CATEGLGNTIYF. DNA for the CDR3: TGTGCCACCGAGGGCCTTGGAAACACCATATATTTT.

CDR3 sequence reads: CASSDGGGLAKNIQYF. DNA of the CDR3: TGTGCCAGCAGCGATGGGGGGGGGCTAGCCAAAAACATTCAGTACTTC. The chain carries TRBV5-6 and TRBJ2-4, with D possibly TRBD2 on 7 matching bases. Germline V lookup: CDR1 SGHDT, CDR2 YYEEEE. The CDR3 covers 16 residues. V was cut by 4 bases and J by 0 bases, with 14 bases left in between.

The gene calls are TRBV5-4 and TRBJ2-5; 8 nucleotides match TRBD1. Near its end, the DNA agrees better with TRBJ2-7, so the J call may be wrong. The CDR3 is 16 amino acids. Germline V gene sequence: CDR1 SGHNT, CDR2 YYREEE (reference sequence). The CDR3 here is CASSRKSTGVSYEQYF. In DNA form, the CDR3 reads TGTGCCAGCAGCCGAAAATCGACAGGGGTCTCCTACGAGCAGTACTTC.

V usage is TRBV19 and J usage is TRBJ1-1; D unresolved. CDR1 LNHDA and CDR2 SQIVND come from the germline V gene (reference sequence). The CDR3 loop spans 12 amino acids. V was trimmed by 6 bases and J by 4 bases, leaving 9 bases between them. The CDR3 here is CASSHPGTEAFF. The CDR3 nucleotides read TGTGCCAGTAGCCATCCGGGCACTGAAGCTTTCTTT.

This rearrangement joins TRBV10-2 to TRBJ2-3; 13 nucleotides align to TRBD2. The V and J ends lost 8 bases and 6 bases, in that order; junction bases with no gene match: 8. The CDR3 runs 15 residues. Germline V gives CDR1 WSHSY, CDR2 SAAADI. CDR3 bases: TGCGCCAGCGTCGGGACTAGCGGGGTAGGGGATACGCAGTATTTT. This codes for CASVGTSGVGDTQYF.

This chain joins TRBV2 and TRBJ2-3, with 8 nucleotides matching TRBD2. V lost 10 bases to trimming and J lost 2 bases; unmatched junction nucleotides: 8. The CDR3 has 14 amino acids. CDR1 is SNHLY, CDR2 FYNNEI, per germline. The CDR3 DNA reads as TGTGCCATGAGGGGCGGGGGGTCCACAGATACGCAGTATTTT. Protein: CAMRGGGSTDTQYF.

The chain has TRBV6-5 and TRBJ1-3, with D possibly TRBD1 on 5 matching bases. CDR3 length: 15 amino acids. In germline, CDR1 is MNHEY, CDR2 SVGAGI. V gave up 5 bases and J gave up 2 bases, with 13 bases separating them. The CDR3 nucleotides are TGTGCCAGCAGTGGGCGGGGGAAGGCTGGAAACACCATATATTTT. Translating it yields CASSGRGKAGNTIYF.

The chain couples TRBV5-5 to TRBJ1-2; 10 bases align to TRBD1. This CDR3 contains 15 residues. The junction had 10 bases not matched to a gene; V was cut back by 3 bases and J by 8 bases. The germline CDR1 and CDR2 sequences are SGHKS and YYEKEE (reference sequence). The CDR3 DNA reads as TGTGCCAGCAGCTCAGGCGGACAGGGGGTAGGCGGCTACACCTTC. This sequence encodes CASSSGGQGVGGYTF. The variable domain in full, completed from reference TRBV5-5 and TRBJ1-2, reads DAGVTQSPTHLIKTRGQQVTLRCSPISGHKSVSWYQQVLGQGPQFIFQYYEKEERGRGNFPDRFSARQFPNYSSELNVNALLLGDSALYLCASSSGGQGVGGYTFGSGTRLTVV.

Only one count was recorded for this clone. The chain carries TRBV19 and TRBJ2-7; 9 bases are a match to TRBD1. The CDR3 totals 16 residues. CDR1 and CDR2 from the germline V gene are LNHDA and SQIVND (reference sequence). The junction had 10 bases not matched to a gene; V was cut back by 4 bases and J by 3 bases. In nucleotides, the CDR3 is TGTGCCAGTAGTACAAGACAGGGGGGCGGTGGCTACGAGCAGTACTTC. This gives the protein CASSTRQGGGGYEQYF.

The V call is TRBV6-4, the J call TRBJ2-5; 7 bases are shared with TRBD2. Germline CDR1 is MRHNA and CDR2 is SNTAGT. V shed 3 bases and J 7 bases; nucleotides not matched to a gene: 8. The CDR3 runs to 14 residues. In DNA, the CDR3 is TGTGCCAGCAGTGAAGGCAGCCCGGGAGGGACCCAGTACTTC. Protein sequence: CASSEGSPGGTQYF.

This chain connects TRBV27 to TRBJ1-1; D unclear. Trimming cost V 6 bases and J 1 base, with 12 bases left between them. This CDR3 has 14 amino acids. Germline V lookup: CDR1 MNHEY, CDR2 SMNVEV (reference sequence). CDR3 region: CASSQRGRNTEAFF. Written as DNA, the CDR3 is TGTGCCAGCAGCCAACGGGGTCGGAACACTGAAGCTTTCTTT.

This chain joins TRBV5-4 and TRBJ2-2; TRBD2 agrees at 9 bases. V trimming: 3 bases; J trimming: 6 bases; junction bases outside the gene matches: 6. Looked up from germline, CDR1 is SGHNT and CDR2 is YYREEE (reference sequence). The CDR3 has 15 residues. CDR3 sequence reads: CASSSTLAGPGELFF. CDR3 nucleotide sequence: TGTGCCAGCAGCTCCACTCTAGCGGGGCCCGGGGAGCTGTTTTTT.

The CDR3 region is CASSLGGADTQYF. The CDR3 coding sequence is TGTGCCAGCAGCTTAGGGGGCGCAGATACGCAGTATTTT. The rearrangement joins TRBV11-2 to TRBJ2-3, with a possible D match to TRBD1 (5 bases). The CDR3 contains 13 residues. Between the trimmed V and J ends, which lost 1 base and 4 bases, there was a span of 6 bases. Germline-derived CDR1 and CDR2 are SGHAT and FQNNGV.

J is TRBJ1-1 and V is TRBV18, with 9 bases that match TRBD1. J gave up 7 bases and V 3 bases, and 6 bases lay outside the gene matches. Germline lookup yields CDR1 KGHSH and CDR2 LQKENI. This CDR3 region has 14 residues. CDR3 region: CASSPGTGRIEAFF. CDR3 sequence (DNA): TGTGCCAGCTCACCCGGGACAGGGCGAATTGAAGCTTTCTTT.

CDR3 DNA: TGCAGCGTTGAAGAGGGGGGGAATGAGCAGTTCTTC. This translates into CSVEEGGNEQFF. This sequence joins TRBV29-1 and TRBJ2-1; 7 bases map to TRBD2. J gave up 7 bases and V 0 bases, and 0 bases lay outside the gene matches. Germline V lookup: CDR1 SQVTM, CDR2 ANQGSEA. The length of the CDR3 is 12 residues.

The genes are TRBV10-2 and TRBJ1-2; weak D call: TRBD1 (5 bases). This CDR3 has 15 amino acids. V lost 2 bases to trimming and J lost 7 bases, with 17 bases between them. From germline, CDR1 is WSHSY and CDR2 SAAADI. CDR3 region: CASSETGQGWSGYTF. CDR3 coding DNA: TGCGCCAGCAGTGAGACCGGGCAGGGTTGGTCTGGCTACACCTTC.

This chain links TRBV19 with TRBJ2-2; 7 nucleotides align to TRBD1. Germline CDR1 is LNHDA and CDR2 is SQIVND (reference sequence). Trimming at V came to 6 bases and at J to 3 bases, leaving 4 bases not matched to a gene. The CDR3 length is 14 residues. As DNA, the CDR3 is TGTGCCAGTAGCCGACAGGGTCACACCGGGGAGCTGTTTTTT. Protein: CASSRQGHTGELFF.

The CDR3 reads CASSPFGTGGSPLHF. The CDR3 DNA sequence: TGTGCCAGCAGCCCCTTCGGGACAGGGGGTTCACCCCTCCACTTT. This chain links TRBV9 with TRBJ1-6, with TRBD1 identical over 11 bases. J lost 9 bases, V lost 4 bases, and 6 bases had no gene match. CDR1 SGDLS and CDR2 YYNGEE come from the germline V gene. The length of the CDR3 is 15 residues.

The chain joins TRBV30 to TRBJ2-5; tentative D call: TRBD1 (6 bases). Matching the DNA end better, TRBJ2-7 makes the J call doubtful. Germline-derived CDR1 and CDR2 are GTSNPN and SVGIG (reference sequence). The CDR3 length is 11 residues. The CDR3 sequence: CAWNEGGEQYF. Written as DNA, the CDR3 is TGTGCCTGGAATGAAGGGGGCGAGCAGTACTTC.

The chain joins TRBV5-1 to TRBJ2-6; D is possibly TRBD2 (6 bases). Germline V CDR1 and CDR2: SGHRS, YFSETQ. The CDR3 is 14 amino acids. Trimming cost V 7 bases and J 2 bases, with 10 bases left between them. CDR3 in amino acids: CASDGGTGANVLTF. The CDR3 nucleotides read TGCGCCAGCGATGGGGGGACTGGGGCCAACGTCCTGACTTTC. The whole variable domain, filled in from reference TRBV5-1 and TRBJ2-6, reads KAGVTQTPRYLIKTRGQQVTLSCSPISGHRSVSWYQQTPGQGLQFLFEYFSETQRNKGNFPGRFSGRQFSNSRSEMNVSTLELGDSALYLCASDGGTGANVLTFGAGSRLTVL.

V gene TRBV14 combines with J gene TRBJ2-5, with 10 bases matching TRBD1. The DNA end is a closer match to TRBJ2-7, so the J assignment may be wrong. Germline CDR1 is SGHDN and CDR2 is FVKESK. This CDR3 is 15 amino acids long. The CDR3 nucleotides read TGTGCCAGCAGAGACACCGGACAGGGGGTCTACGAGCAGTACTTC. Protein product: CASRDTGQGVYEQYF.

This clone was recorded once. The V call is TRBV30, the J call TRBJ1-1; possible D gene TRBD1, 5 bases. CDR1 is GTSNPN and CDR2 is SVGIG in the germline V gene (reference sequence). The V gene lost 5 bases and the J gene lost 1 base, with 17 bases spanning the gap. This CDR3 has 15 amino acids. CDR3 bases: TGTGCCTGGGGATGGGGTGGACACCAGAACACTGAAGCTTTCTTT. Its translation: CAWGWGGHQNTEAFF.

Comments on this clone: The junction and the germline gene differ at one end; a read error may be behind it. The chain joins TRBV6-5 to TRBJ1-1; perhaps TRBD1 as D (5 bases). The length of the CDR3 is 8 residues. Germline-derived CDR1 and CDR2 are MNHEY and SVGAGI. The CDR3 spells CARAAGGF. DNA of the CDR3: TGTGCCAGAGCTGCGGGGGGATTT.

This clone was counted between two and nine times. The V and J genes are TRBV9 and TRBJ2-5; 14 nucleotides match TRBD2. From germline, CDR1 is SGDLS and CDR2 YYNGEE. Trimming at V came to 3 bases and at J to 5 bases, leaving 6 bases not matched to a gene. The CDR3 has 16 amino acids. The CDR3 sequence is CASSATSGGGWETQYF. CDR3 coding DNA: TGTGCCAGCAGCGCGACTAGCGGGGGGGGGTGGGAGACCCAGTACTTC.